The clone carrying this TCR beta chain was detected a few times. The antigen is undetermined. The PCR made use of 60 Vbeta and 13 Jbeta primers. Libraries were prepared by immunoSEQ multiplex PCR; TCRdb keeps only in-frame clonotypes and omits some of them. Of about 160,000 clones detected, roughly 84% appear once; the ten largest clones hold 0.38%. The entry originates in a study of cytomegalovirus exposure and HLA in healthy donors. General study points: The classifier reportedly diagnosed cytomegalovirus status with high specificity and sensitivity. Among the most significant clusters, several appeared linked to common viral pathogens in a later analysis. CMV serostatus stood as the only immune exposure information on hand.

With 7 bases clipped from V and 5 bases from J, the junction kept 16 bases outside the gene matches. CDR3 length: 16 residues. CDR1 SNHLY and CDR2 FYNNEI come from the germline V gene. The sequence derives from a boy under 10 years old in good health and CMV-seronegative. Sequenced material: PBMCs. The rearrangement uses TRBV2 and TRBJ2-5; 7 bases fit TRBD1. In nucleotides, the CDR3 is TGTGCCAGCACCCTTAGGTTCCACCTCAGGGGGGAGACCCAGTACTTC. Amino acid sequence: CASTLRFHLRGETQYF.